One and the same sample provided the 30 T cell receptor beta chains below, sequenced in a study of cytomegalovirus exposure and HLA in healthy donors. 60 Vbeta and 13 Jbeta primers were used in PCR. Profiling relied on immunoSEQ multiplex PCR, and the TCRdb table lists in-frame clones only, not all of them. The repertoire includes about 160,000 clones, about 82% of them detected once, and 1% sits in the top ten. The sequenced sample was PBMCs. These receptors were collected from a woman between 45 and 65 years old in good health and CMV-seropositive.

This chain joins TRBV7-2 and TRBJ2-7, with 9 bases identical to TRBD2. Germline CDR1 SGHTA, CDR2 FQGNSA. This CDR3 has 14 residues. With 3 bases clipped from V and 5 bases from J, the junction kept 5 bases outside the gene matches. CDR3 in amino acids: CASSLAGGLHEQYF. The CDR3 DNA is TGTGCCAGCAGCTTGGCGGGAGGGCTTCACGAGCAGTACTTC.

This chain uses TRBV4-3 with TRBJ1-1, with D perhaps matching TRBD1 (6 bases). The CDR3 contains 15 residues. Germline CDR1 LGHNA, CDR2 YSLEER. Trimming removed 0 bases from V and 3 bases from J, with 11 bases in between. CDR3 in amino acids: CASSQESRGDTEAFF. The CDR3 DNA reads TGCGCCAGCAGCCAAGAAAGCAGGGGAGACACTGAAGCTTTCTTT.

This rearrangement joins TRBV7-9 to TRBJ1-1; D possibly corresponds to TRBD1 (6 bases). Germline V gene lookup returns CDR1 SEHNR and CDR2 FQNEAQ (reference sequence). CDR3 length: 15 residues. The V end lost 2 bases, the J end lost 4 bases, and 14 bases lay between the germline ends. The CDR3 loop reads CASSLFRTAGTEAFF. The CDR3 DNA follows: TGTGCCAGCAGCTTATTCCGGACAGCAGGCACTGAAGCTTTCTTT.

The CDR3 protein is CASSLTGGRAHEQYF. The CDR3 DNA sequence: TGTGCCAGCAGCTTAACGGGCGGGAGGGCGCACGAGCAGTACTTC. V gene TRBV7-4 combines with J gene TRBJ2-7, with 9 nucleotides matching TRBD2. The CDR3 runs to 15 residues. The germline CDR1 and CDR2 sequences are SGHVT and SQSDAQ. Germline trimming cut 2 bases from V and 5 bases from J; bases unmatched to any gene: 7. Using reference TRBV7-4 and TRBJ2-7 for the parts outside the CDR3, the full variable domain is GAGVSQSPRYKVAKRGRDVALRCDSISGHVTLYWYRQTLGQGSEVLTYSQSDAQRDKSGRPSGRFSAERPERSVSTLKIQRTEQGDSAVYLCASSLTGGRAHEQYFGPGTRLTVT.

The J gene is TRBJ1-1, the V gene TRBV5-1; 8 nucleotides agree with TRBD1. Germline loops: CDR1 SGHRS, CDR2 YFSETQ. V lost 0 bases and J lost 3; bases outside the gene matches: 10. The CDR3 is made up of 17 amino acids. The CDR3 region is CASSLAPTGVTDTEAFF. CDR3 in DNA: TGCGCCAGCAGCTTGGCCCCGACAGGGGTGACGGACACTGAAGCTTTCTTT.

The CDR3 DNA is TGTGCCAGCAACCTGGGGCCCGGGGAGCTGTTTTTT. The encoded protein is CASNLGPGELFF. This chain connects TRBV2 to TRBJ2-2; TRBD1 is a possible D gene (5 bases). Germline CDR1 and CDR2: SNHLY and FYNNEI. The CDR3 loop spans 12 amino acids. The V and J ends lost 7 bases and 6 bases respectively, with 9 bases between them.

The V gene is TRBV7-9, the J gene TRBJ2-3; TRBD1 might be the D (5 bases). Germline lookup yields CDR1 SEHNR and CDR2 FQNEAQ (reference sequence). V was clipped by 2 bases and J by 7 bases, with 19 bases between them. The CDR3 covers 16 residues. CDR3 in amino acids: CASSLRAGRSYYTQYF. In DNA form, the CDR3 reads TGTGCCAGCAGCTTAAGAGCAGGGCGCAGTTACTATACGCAGTATTTT.

The chain couples TRBV6-1 to TRBJ1-6; D call uncertain. The germline CDR1 and CDR2 sequences are MNHNS and SASEGT. There are 12 residues in the CDR3. With 2 bases removed from V and 9 bases from J, the gap between germline ends came to 5 bases. The CDR3 protein is CASSEFGSPLHF. CDR3 bases: TGTGCCAGCAGTGAATTCGGTTCACCCCTCCACTTT.

The gene calls are TRBV4-3 and TRBJ1-5; 7 bases map to TRBD1. The CDR3 consists of 13 residues. Germline V lookup: CDR1 LGHNA, CDR2 YSLEER. The J segment lost 16 bases and the V segment lost 3 bases, leaving 12 bases of the junction unmatched. This CDR3 reads CASSHRTGTASHF. In DNA, the CDR3 is TGCGCCAGCAGCCATCGTACCGGGACAGCTTCCCATTTT.

This chain uses TRBV29-1 with TRBJ2-1; 12 bases align to TRBD2. The trim removed 1 base at V and 6 bases at J, leaving 7 bases unmatched. Germline-derived CDR1 and CDR2 are SQVTM and ANQGSEA. The CDR3 sequence is 16 residues long. In DNA, the CDR3 is TGCAGCGTTGAAGGGTTGCTAGCGGGGGGGCTCAATGAGCAGTTCTTC. It codes for CSVEGLLAGGLNEQFF.

The gene calls are TRBV7-9 and TRBJ1-4; D unclear. Trimming cost V 1 base and J 5 bases, with 5 bases left between them. The CDR3 is made up of 13 amino acids. Germline values: CDR1 SEHNR, CDR2 FQNEAQ (reference sequence). CDR3 nucleotide sequence: TGTGCCAGCAGCTTAGGCGGGAATGAAAAACTGTTTTTT. Translated, it gives CASSLGGNEKLFF.

The J gene is TRBJ1-2, the V gene TRBV9; the D gene is possibly TRBD1 (5 bases). Trimming took 0 bases from V and 7 from J, leaving 16 bases between them. From germline, CDR1 is SGDLS and CDR2 YYNGEE. This CDR3 spans 15 amino acids. The CDR3 spells CASSVAVSSRVGYTF. The CDR3 bases are TGTGCCAGCAGCGTAGCTGTTTCGAGCAGGGTTGGCTACACCTTC. The variable domain in full, completed from reference TRBV9 and TRBJ1-2, reads DSGVTQTPKHLITATGQRVTLRCSPRSGDLSVYWYQQSLDQGLQFLIQYYNGEERAKGNILERFSAQQFPDLHSELNLSSLELGDSALYFCASSVAVSSRVGYTFGSGTRLTVV.

This clone was seen a few times. The chain carries TRBV7-2 and TRBJ1-1, with a weak D call TRBD1 (6 bases). Germline assignment: CDR1 SGHTA and CDR2 FQGNSA. The CDR3 length is 15 residues. V dropped 5 bases and J dropped 5 bases, with 18 bases sitting between them. The CDR3 spells CASSPYRGGETEAFF. The CDR3 region has the DNA TGTGCCAGCAGCCCCTACCGAGGGGGGGAAACTGAAGCTTTCTTT.

In this sample, this clone turned up a few times. This chain connects TRBV14 to TRBJ2-4; tentatively, D is TRBD2 (5 bases). The germline V and J ends were trimmed by 4 bases and 0 bases, with 19 bases remaining between them. Germline CDR1 SGHDN, CDR2 FVKESK. This CDR3 region has 18 residues. The CDR3 sequence is CASSLSRGSGLAKNIQYF. CDR3 DNA: TGTGCCAGCAGCCTGAGTCGGGGTTCAGGTCTAGCCAAAAACATTCAGTACTTC.

The V and J genes are TRBV14 and TRBJ2-1; D gene uncertain. The CDR3 length is 13 residues. The V gene lost 3 bases and the J gene lost 10 bases, with 13 bases spanning the gap. Per germline, CDR1 SGHDN and CDR2 FVKESK. The CDR3 spells CASSHYEVGEQFF. The DNA for the CDR3 is TGTGCCAGCAGCCATTATGAGGTAGGAGAGCAGTTCTTC.

This sequence joins TRBV27 and TRBJ2-1; a possible D gene is TRBD2 (5 bases). CDR3 size: 13 residues. Trimming took 2 bases from V and 9 from J, leaving 11 bases between them. From germline, CDR1 is MNHEY and CDR2 SMNVEV (reference sequence). As DNA, the CDR3 is TGTGCCAGCAGTTTACAGCTACGGGGTGAGCAGTTCTTC. Its protein is CASSLQLRGEQFF.

This clone was seen a few times. The chain uses TRBV23-1 and TRBJ1-5; the match to TRBD1 covers 8 bases. TRBV23-1 is reported as an ORF; its role is uncertain. The length of the CDR3 is 19 residues. V shed 0 bases, J shed 4 bases, and the junction held 14 bases outside the gene matches. CDR3 DNA sequence: TGCGCCAGCAGTCAATCCCCCGGCACAGGGGGTTTTGGGAATCAGCCCCAGCATTTT. This encodes CASSQSPGTGGFGNQPQHF.

This clone was observed once. The gene calls are TRBV27 and TRBJ1-4; TRBD1 matches 7 bases. V dropped 6 bases and J dropped 8; count of bases not matched to a gene: 15. Germline V gene lookup returns CDR1 MNHEY and CDR2 SMNVEV (reference sequence). This CDR3 contains 16 residues. The CDR3 DNA reads as TGTGCCAGCAGCTCGGGGGGGAGGGGGCCTGGAGAAAAACTGTTTTTT. This codes for CASSSGGRGPGEKLFF.

The chain recombines TRBV7-2 with TRBJ2-7; TRBD2 matches 9 bases. The CDR3 runs to 14 residues. The trim removed 0 bases at V and 7 bases at J, leaving 4 bases unmatched. In germline, CDR1 is SGHTA, CDR2 FQGNSA. The CDR3 sequence: CASSLASGSGEQYF. The CDR3 bases are TGTGCCAGCAGCTTAGCTAGCGGGAGCGGTGAGCAGTACTTC.

The chain joins TRBV5-1 to TRBJ2-3, with a weak D call TRBD2 (6 bases). Germline loops: CDR1 SGHRS, CDR2 YFSETQ. CDR3 size: 15 residues. The ends were cut back, 4 bases at V and 2 bases at J, with 14 bases in the middle. The chain's CDR3 is CASSGGGYNTDTQYF. CDR3 nucleotide sequence: TGCGCCAGCAGCGGAGGAGGGTATAACACAGATACGCAGTATTTT.

The rearrangement links TRBV11-3 to TRBJ1-1; D is unclear. Looked up from germline, CDR1 is SGHNT and CDR2 is YENEEA. The CDR3 extends over 17 amino acids. Trimming removed 6 bases from V and 1 base from J, with 21 bases in between. The DNA of the CDR3 is TGTGCCAGCAGTCGCGGATCAGGTTTGAGGGAGAACACTGAAGCTTTCTTT. Amino acid sequence: CASSRGSGLRENTEAFF.

This clone was picked up a small number of times. J is TRBJ1-5 and V is TRBV2, with D tentatively TRBD1 (6 bases). V was trimmed by 0 bases and J by 0 bases, leaving 9 bases between them. CDR3 length: 16 amino acids. The V gene's germline CDR1 is SNHLY and CDR2 FYNNEI. CDR3 in amino acids: CASSEARTVSNQPQHF. The CDR3 bases are TGTGCCAGCAGTGAAGCGCGGACAGTTAGCAATCAGCCCCAGCATTTT.

The chain has TRBV5-1 and TRBJ1-4, with TRBD1 matching 11 bases. Germline values: CDR1 SGHRS, CDR2 YFSETQ. The CDR3 has 18 residues. V gave up 3 bases and J gave up 0 bases; unmatched junction bases: 7. The CDR3 bases are TGCGCCAGCAGCTCGGACAGGGGGCTAGGGGCAACTAATGAAAAACTGTTTTTT. This sequence encodes CASSSDRGLGATNEKLFF. The variable domain in full, with the rest retrieved from reference TRBV5-1 and TRBJ1-4, is KAGVTQTPRYLIKTRGQQVTLSCSPISGHRSVSWYQQTPGQGLQFLFEYFSETQRNKGNFPGRFSGRQFSNSRSEMNVSTLELGDSALYLCASSSDRGLGATNEKLFFGSGTQLSVL.

CDR3 DNA sequence: TGTGCCAGCAGTCCCGGACAGCCCTACGAGCAGTACTTC. Amino acids: CASSPGQPYEQYF. The V call is TRBV28, the J call TRBJ2-7; weak D call: TRBD1 (6 bases). Trimming pared 5 bases from V and 2 bases from J, leaving 10 bases between. The germline gives CDR1 MDHEN, CDR2 SYDVKM. This CDR3 region has 13 residues. Complete variable domain (other parts from reference TRBV28 and TRBJ2-7): DVKVTQSSRYLVKRTGEKVFLECVQDMDHENMFWYRQDPGLGLRLIYFSYDVKMKEKGDIPEGYSVSREKKERFSLILESASTNQTSMYLCASSPGQPYEQYFGPGTRLTVT.

This chain connects TRBV28 to TRBJ1-1; 7 bases align to TRBD1. Losses at the gene ends were 6 bases for V and 3 bases for J; bases not matched to a gene: 7. The germline gives CDR1 MDHEN, CDR2 SYDVKM. The CDR3 runs 14 residues. CDR3 amino acids: CASSETGPYTEAFF. In nucleotides, the CDR3 is TGTGCCAGCAGCGAGACAGGGCCCTACACTGAAGCTTTCTTT.

The CDR3 sequence is CASSEGQSHSYEQYF. The CDR3 DNA is TGTGCCAGCAGTGAGGGACAGTCCCACTCCTACGAGCAGTACTTC. This chain links TRBV28 with TRBJ2-7; 7 bases map to TRBD1. V was clipped by 5 bases and J by 0 bases; unmatched bases: 7. The CDR3 length is 15 residues. Germline V gene data show CDR1 as MDHEN and CDR2 as SYDVKM.

CDR3 nucleotides: TGTGCCAGCAGCATCGGGCAGGGTGGGGAGACCCAGTACTTC. Amino acid sequence: CASSIGQGGETQYF. The J gene is TRBJ2-5, the V gene TRBV7-6; TRBD1 might be the D (5 bases). The germline CDR1 and CDR2 sequences are SGHVS and FNYEAQ. The CDR3 is made up of 14 amino acids. Between the trimmed V and J ends, which lost 5 bases and 5 bases, there was a span of 15 bases. Looking up the rest from reference TRBV7-6 and TRBJ2-5 gives the full variable domain: GAGVSQSPRYKVTKRGQDVALRCDPISGHVSLYWYRQALGQGPEFLTYFNYEAQQDKSGLPNDRFSAERPEGSISTLTIQRTEQRDSAMYRCASSIGQGGETQYFGPGTRLLVL.

This clone has just a few counts. V gene TRBV7-2 combines with J gene TRBJ1-4; D gene uncertain. In germline, CDR1 is SGHTA, CDR2 FQGNSA. This CDR3 has 15 amino acids. Trimming stripped 4 bases from V and 6 bases from J, with 15 bases between. The DNA for the CDR3 is TGTGCCAGCAGCTCCACCTCGTGGACTGATGAAAAACTGTTTTTT. It encodes CASSSTSWTDEKLFF.

Regarding this clone: At one boundary the junction diverges from the germline segment, which might be a read error. This sequence joins TRBV6-6 and TRBJ2-7; D not certain. The CDR3 totals 12 residues. Germline CDR1 reads MNHNY; CDR2 reads SVGAGI (reference sequence). The CDR3 is CASSLPPREKYF. DNA for the CDR3: TGTGCCAGCAGCCTCCCTCCACGCGAGAAGTACTTC.

The gene calls are TRBV28 and TRBJ2-2; possibly TRBD2 for D (6 bases). V was cut by 7 bases and J by 6 bases, with 15 bases left in between. CDR1 MDHEN and CDR2 SYDVKM come from the germline V gene. The CDR3 is made up of 14 amino acids. CDR3 region: CASTFLGGPGELFF. CDR3 nucleotide sequence: TGTGCCAGCACCTTCCTCGGGGGTCCCGGGGAGCTGTTTTTT.